The text below deals with one T cell receptor beta chain. The clone's antigen remains unknown. Qualities for individual bases were not recorded, and no much larger clone is one base off. The data originate from a study of blood T cells in healthy people across ages (dated by TCRdb to the mid-2010s). About the investigation overall: In model experiments, template switching captured roughly one uniquely barcoded TCR beta cDNA molecule for every two T cells. To track age-related changes in TCR beta repertoire diversity, the study relied on deep sequencing normalized with unique cDNA molecular identifiers. For two donors (one aged 18 to 29 and one aged 80 or older), the study analyzed two additional independent replicas of 1 million unique cDNA reads from the same blood draw. Donors were grouped into four age groups: young (average roughly 16 years), middle-aged (39), aged (over 55) and long-lived (less than 85). General study outcomes and caveats: Estimates of total diversity based on one million sequenced T cells were considered lower bounds and underestimates. Conclusive comparison of naive and antigen-experienced compartments was prevented by the profiling of bulk unsorted PBMCs. Observed TCR beta diversity correlated strongly with the percentage of naive T cells measured by flow cytometry. Because the CMV infection status of the donors was unknown, age-related changes in expanded clonotypes may potentially have been confounded. Compared with the aged group, the long-lived group had more naive CD4+ T cells, fewer expanded clones and increased TCR diversity, a pattern suggesting age selection. As age increased, observed TCR beta diversity per million T cells dropped in a roughly linear way, and a significant reduction was already evident by age 40.

Systemically healthy Caucasian individuals from Russia, around 38 in total and aged 6 to 90 years, were included as donors. Ten milliliters of peripheral blood were collected from each donor into EDTA-treated Vacutainer tubes. Ficoll-Paque density-gradient centrifugation was used to isolate PBMCs, with at least 6 million obtained per sample. Trizol reagent was used to extract total RNA from the PBMCs, yielding at least 6 micrograms per sample. The percentages of naive CD45RAhigh/CD27high T cells were determined by flow cytometry on a PBMC aliquot from every donor. The method behind the library was 5' RACE. Sequencer: Illumina HiSeq 2500. A second PCR of roughly 7 to 11 cycles was run with a J-beta primer mix and a sample-barcoded 5' primer. Each TCR beta cDNA molecule received a unique molecular identifier from a template-switch 5' adaptor carrying 12 random nucleotides. Each sample yielded at least 3 million CDR3-containing paired-end reads. All of the RNA was converted into first-strand cDNA using the Mint cDNA synthesis kit, with a TRBC-specific oligonucleotide serving as the primer. After uracil-DNA glycosylase treatment, a first 18-cycle PCR used universal primers M1SS and BC2_uni_R on all cDNA. The paper's data handling went like this. Each sample was normalized by randomly selecting 1 million high-quality reads, each carrying a distinct molecular identifier. Instead of being binned into consensus sequences, reads with shared molecular identifiers were discarded. MiTCR, run with a Q25 quality threshold and the strictest error-elimination algorithm, handled CDR3 identification, clonotype clustering and error correction. A nonparametric unseen species model with Euler transformation was used to estimate a lower bound on total TCR beta diversity. The raw public reads went through TCRdb reprocessing: fastp at Q25, MiXCR clone calling, in-frame beta chains kept. One record per CDR3 amino acid sequence lists the most common genes and DNA. The V and J calls here are based on TCRdb, not the publication. Across this sample there are over 700,000 distinct CDR3 sequences, with 20% to 30% seen only once. Just under 9.5% of the sample is held by the ten biggest clonotypes.

The CDR3 starts with the cysteine, ends with the phenylalanine, and has 13 residues. The kept DNA is CDR3 alone, 39 bases in frame from the first base. Relative to germline, V is 6 bases shorter and J is 5 bases shorter, with 16 bases between their ends. From the germline V gene, CDR1 is SQVTM and CDR2 is ANQGSEA. These data were also filed under a second study, of T cells of mothers and their children. Looking at the second paper: Nine systemically healthy Caucasian individuals served as donors, namely three mothers together with their six children. cDNA synthesis used all of the extracted RNA, with around 1.4 ug of RNA in each 15 ul reaction. In the second PCR, the M1S primer introduced both the sample barcodes and 2-4 random nucleotides. Over 9 million TCR beta CDR3 reads came from each mother, compared with about 3.2 million reads from each child. Thymic selection shapes the output of TCR recombination in a similar way in related and unrelated pairs, and inherited differences have a minor effect. Normalized repertoire overlap was always found to be slightly, but never significantly, higher in related mother-child pairs than in unrelated mother-child pairs. No persistent microchimeric T cell clones were detected, at a sensitivity of roughly 96 clones per million clonotypes. To look for features that set related mother-child pairs apart from unrelated individuals, the researchers ran deep NGS to compare the TCR beta repertoires of mothers and children. On average, the children were approximately 11 +/- 4 years old, while the mothers were about 37 +/- 4 years old. Libraries were sequenced on Illumina HiSeq 2000 with 100+100 nt paired-end reads after adapter ligation with NEBNext reagents. To avoid cross-contamination, the mother libraries and the child libraries were prepared a month apart and sequenced in separate runs. Between about 500,000 and 2,100,000 distinct TCR beta clonotypes were identified per donor. Naive TCR beta clonotypes were estimated from low-frequency clonotypes matched to each donor's FACS-determined naive share, without sorting.

The origin of this receptor is a boy aged 5-17 years in good health. What was sequenced was blood. Rearrangement joined TRBV29-1 to TRBJ2-5; TRBD2 is possibly the D segment (7 matching bases). CDR3 reads: CSVRGTISETQYF. At the DNA level, the sequence is TGCAGCGTGAGGGGGACTATTAGCGAGACCCAGTACTTC.